The rows below give T cell receptor beta chains drawn from one sample of a study of OX40 agonist ivuxolimab in advanced cancers. Clones were read by immunoSEQ multiplex PCR, and TCRdb kept only the in-frame ones, dropping some. The sample holds 53,000 or so clones, approximately 79% seen once. The sample here was CD4+ or CD8+ T cells sorted from blood, taken in a trial of the OX40 agonist ivuxolimab. The receptors come from an adult with an advanced solid tumor such as melanoma, head and neck, liver or kidney cancer. Each CDR3 is given with its conserved first and last residue. The D gene is left open where the match is weak. Where a row states a size, it is once, few, many or the class of an expanded clone; other rows omit it.

D gene	clone size	J gene	V gene	CDR3 DNA	CDR3 protein
TRBD1	once	TRBJ1-5	TRBV19	TGTGCCAGTAGTGCCCAGGGGGGACCTCAGCCCCAGCATTTT	CASSAQGGPQPQHF
NA	NA	TRBJ1-4	TRBV7-8	TGTGCCAGCAGCATACAAGGAGTTCGGGAAAAACTGTTTTTT	CASSIQGVREKLFF
NA	NA	TRBJ1-4	TRBV4-1	TGCGCCAGCAGCCAAGAAAACTCAGGGCGTAATGAAAAACTGTTTTTT	CASSQENSGRNEKLFF
TRBD2	NA	TRBJ2-3	TRBV29-1	TGCAGCGTTGAGGTAGCGGGCCGCACAGATACGCAGTATTTT	CSVEVAGRTDTQYF
NA	NA	TRBJ1-3	TRBV7-9	TGTGCCAGCAGCTTGACAGTCTCTGGAAACACCATATATTTT	CASSLTVSGNTIYF
TRBD1	NA	TRBJ2-7	TRBV6-5	TGTGCCAGCAGTTTAGAGGCAGGGGGCCTGGGAGAGCAGTACTTC	CASSLEAGGLGEQYF
TRBD1	NA	TRBJ2-7	TRBV18	TGCGCCAGCTCACTAGGGACAGCTCAAACCTCCTACGAGCAGTACTTC	CASSLGTAQTSYEQYF
TRBD1	NA	TRBJ1-2	TRBV6-5	TGTGCCAGCAGTTACTCCAGGGGGCTCTATGGCTACACCTTC	CASSYSRGLYGYTF
NA	NA	TRBJ2-1	TRBV7-9	TGTGCCAGCAGCTTAACGGGAATGGGGACTCCCTATAGTGAGCAGTTCTTC	CASSLTGMGTPYSEQFF
NA	NA	TRBJ1-1	TRBV19	TGTGCCAGTAGTATAGATCCCCAGGGTACTGAAGCTTTCTTT	CASSIDPQGTEAFF
NA	NA	TRBJ1-1	TRBV13	TGTGCCAGCAGCTTAGTTGTTGGGGGCACTGAAGCTTTCTTT	CASSLVVGGTEAFF
NA	few	TRBJ1-3	TRBV7-2	TGTGCCAGCAGCTTAGTAGGTGGAAACACCATATATTTT	CASSLVGGNTIYF
NA	NA	TRBJ2-4	TRBV6-5	TGTGCCAGCAGTTACTCAGCGCGGGCGGGCACAAACATTCAGTACTTC	CASSYSARAGTNIQYF
NA	NA	TRBJ1-2	TRBV6-5	TGTGCCAGCAGTTACCGGAACGGCTACTGGGGCTACACCTTC	CASSYRNGYWGYTF
NA	once	TRBJ1-2	TRBV6-6	TGTGCCAGCAGTCTGGGGGGGGTTGGCTACACCTTC	CASSLGGVGYTF
TRBD1	NA	TRBJ1-2	TRBV29-1	TGCAGCGTTGAAGATGACAGGGCTATCTATGGCTACACCTTC	CSVEDDRAIYGYTF
NA	NA	TRBJ2-6	TRBV7-3	TGTGCCAGCAGCTCCCGGGGGAGTTCCTCTGGGGCCAACGTCCTGACTTTC	CASSSRGSSSGANVLTF